Included here is one T cell receptor (beta chain) sequence, with context. Source study methods: Estimated nucleated cell counts came from reference gene primer amplification. Clones were read by immunoSEQ multiplex PCR, and TCRdb kept only the in-frame ones, dropping some. The D gene and trimming were derived from the DNA, and the V and J assignments and clone size from that table. The table lists 200,000 to 300,000 clones, roughly 86% of them singletons, with 0.7% in the top ten. The source of the sample is a study of blood T cell repertoires in COVID-19. As for the study in general: Donors in the United States, Italy and Spain gave samples during acute or convalescent COVID-19. PBMCs, B-cell-depleted T cells, or T cells were the source of the cDNA or gDNA that made up the material.

The length of the CDR3 is 16 residues. V gave up 5 bases and J gave up 6 bases, with 23 bases separating them. Per the germline V gene, CDR1 is MDHEN and CDR2 is SYDVKM. The V call is TRBV28, the J call TRBJ2-7; TRBD2 might be the D (6 bases). Material for sequencing was peripheral blood. This sequence originates from a human donor in a cohort sampled during active COVID-19. CDR3: CASSGDSGLTAGEQYF. In DNA form, the CDR3 reads TGTGCCAGCAGTGGGGACTCGGGACTCACCGCGGGCGAGCAGTACTTC.